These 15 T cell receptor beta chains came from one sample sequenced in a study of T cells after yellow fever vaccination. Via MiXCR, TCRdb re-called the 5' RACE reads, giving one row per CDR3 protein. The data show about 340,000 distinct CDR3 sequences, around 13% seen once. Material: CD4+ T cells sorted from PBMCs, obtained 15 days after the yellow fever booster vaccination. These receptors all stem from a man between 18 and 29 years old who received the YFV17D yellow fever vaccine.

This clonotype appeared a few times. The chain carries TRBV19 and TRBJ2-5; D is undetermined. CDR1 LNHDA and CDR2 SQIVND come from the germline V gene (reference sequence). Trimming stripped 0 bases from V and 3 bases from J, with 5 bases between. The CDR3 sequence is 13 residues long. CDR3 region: CASSIDKEETQYF. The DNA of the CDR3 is TGTGCCAGTAGTATAGATAAAGAAGAGACCCAGTACTTC.

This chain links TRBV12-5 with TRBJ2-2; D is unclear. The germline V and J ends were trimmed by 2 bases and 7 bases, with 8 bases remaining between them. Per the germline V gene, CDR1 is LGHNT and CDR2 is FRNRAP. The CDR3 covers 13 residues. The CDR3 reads CASGLQMVGELFF. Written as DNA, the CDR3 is TGTGCTAGTGGTTTGCAGATGGTCGGGGAGCTGTTTTTT.

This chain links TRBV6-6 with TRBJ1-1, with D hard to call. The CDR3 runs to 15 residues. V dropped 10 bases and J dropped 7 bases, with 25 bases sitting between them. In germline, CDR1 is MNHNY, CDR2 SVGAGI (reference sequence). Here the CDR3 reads CATNSYPDAGGEAFF. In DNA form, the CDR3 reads TGTGCCACCAACAGTTACCCAGACGCCGGAGGTGAAGCTTTCTTT.

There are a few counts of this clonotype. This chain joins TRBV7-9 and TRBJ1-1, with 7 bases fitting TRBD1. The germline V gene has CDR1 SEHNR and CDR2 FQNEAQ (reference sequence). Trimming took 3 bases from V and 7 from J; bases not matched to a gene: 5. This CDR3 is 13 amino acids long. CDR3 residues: CASSFGTASEAFF. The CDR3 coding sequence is TGTGCCAGCAGCTTCGGGACAGCGAGTGAAGCTTTCTTT.

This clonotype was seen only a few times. CDR3 amino acids: CASIPGGNYGYTF. The CDR3 DNA is TGTGCCAGTATTCCCGGGGGCAACTATGGCTACACCTTC. This chain connects TRBV19 to TRBJ1-2; a possible D gene is TRBD1 (6 bases). V was trimmed by 7 bases and J by 2 bases, leaving 11 bases between them. Germline CDR1 LNHDA, CDR2 SQIVND (reference sequence). The CDR3 loop spans 13 amino acids.

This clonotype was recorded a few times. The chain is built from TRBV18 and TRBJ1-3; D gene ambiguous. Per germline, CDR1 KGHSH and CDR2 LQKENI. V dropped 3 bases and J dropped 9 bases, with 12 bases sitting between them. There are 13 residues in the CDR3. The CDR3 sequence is CASSPTRRGTIYF. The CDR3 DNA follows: TGTGCCAGCTCACCCACTAGACGGGGCACCATATATTTT.

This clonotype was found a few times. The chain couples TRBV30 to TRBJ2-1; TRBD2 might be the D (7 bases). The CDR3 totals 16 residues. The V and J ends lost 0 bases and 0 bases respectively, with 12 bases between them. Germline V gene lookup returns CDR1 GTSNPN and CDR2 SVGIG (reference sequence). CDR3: CAWSVWGGSSYNEQFF. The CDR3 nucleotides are TGTGCCTGGAGTGTATGGGGGGGCAGCTCCTACAATGAGCAGTTCTTC.

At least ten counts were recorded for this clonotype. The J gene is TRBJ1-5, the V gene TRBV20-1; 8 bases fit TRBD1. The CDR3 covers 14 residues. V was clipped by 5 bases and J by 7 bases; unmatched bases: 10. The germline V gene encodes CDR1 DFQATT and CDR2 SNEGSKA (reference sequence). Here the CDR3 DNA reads TGCAGTGCTCGAGGACAGGGTGGGTACCAGCCCCAGCATTTT. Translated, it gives CSARGQGGYQPQHF.

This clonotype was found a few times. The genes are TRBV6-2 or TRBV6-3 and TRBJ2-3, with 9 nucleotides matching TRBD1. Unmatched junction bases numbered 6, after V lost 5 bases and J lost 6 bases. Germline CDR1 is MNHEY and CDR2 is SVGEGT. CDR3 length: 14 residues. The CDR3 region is CASSARDRADTQYF. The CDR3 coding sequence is TGTGCCAGCAGTGCCCGGGACAGGGCCGATACGCAGTATTTT.

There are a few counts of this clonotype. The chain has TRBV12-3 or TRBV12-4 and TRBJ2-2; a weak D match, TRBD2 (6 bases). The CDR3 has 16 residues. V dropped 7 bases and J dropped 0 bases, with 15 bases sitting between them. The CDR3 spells CASTLWGVANTGELFF. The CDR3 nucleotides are TGTGCCAGCACCCTCTGGGGGGTCGCGAACACCGGGGAGCTGTTTTTT.

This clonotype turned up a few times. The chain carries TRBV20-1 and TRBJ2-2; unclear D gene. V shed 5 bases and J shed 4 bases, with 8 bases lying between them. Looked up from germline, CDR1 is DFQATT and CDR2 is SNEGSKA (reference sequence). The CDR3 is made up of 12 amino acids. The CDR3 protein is CSAGRVTGELFF. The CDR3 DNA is TGCAGTGCTGGAAGGGTCACCGGGGAGCTGTTTTTT.

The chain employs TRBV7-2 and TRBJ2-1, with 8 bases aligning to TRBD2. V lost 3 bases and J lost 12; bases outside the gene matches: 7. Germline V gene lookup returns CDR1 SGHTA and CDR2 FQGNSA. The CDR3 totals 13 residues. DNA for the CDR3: TGTGCCAGCAGCTTCCCGGGGGGGCCAGGGCAGTTCTTC. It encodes CASSFPGGPGQFF.

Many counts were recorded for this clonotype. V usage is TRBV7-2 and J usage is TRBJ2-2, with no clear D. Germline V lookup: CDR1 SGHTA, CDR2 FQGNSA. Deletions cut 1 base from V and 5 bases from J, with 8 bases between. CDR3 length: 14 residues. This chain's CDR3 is CASSLGILTGELFF. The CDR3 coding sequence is TGTGCCAGCAGCTTAGGGATTTTAACCGGGGAGCTGTTTTTT.

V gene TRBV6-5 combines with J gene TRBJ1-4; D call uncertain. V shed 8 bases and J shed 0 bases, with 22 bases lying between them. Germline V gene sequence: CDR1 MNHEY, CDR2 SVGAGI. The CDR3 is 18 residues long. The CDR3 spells CASERGRLGPATNEKLFF. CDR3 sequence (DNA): TGTGCCAGCGAACGCGGACGGCTCGGTCCTGCAACTAATGAAAAACTGTTTTTT.

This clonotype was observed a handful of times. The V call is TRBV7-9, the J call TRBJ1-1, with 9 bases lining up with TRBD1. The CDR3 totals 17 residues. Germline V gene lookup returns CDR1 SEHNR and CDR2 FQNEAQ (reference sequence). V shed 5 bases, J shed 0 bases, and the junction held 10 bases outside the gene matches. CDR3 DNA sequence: TGTGCCAGCAGCAGACCCGGTGACAGGGGGATGAACACTGAAGCTTTCTTT. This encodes CASSRPGDRGMNTEAFF.